A selection of T cell receptor beta chains follows, all from one sample in a study of lymphopenia after photon versus proton radiotherapy. The data were produced by immunoSEQ multiplex PCR, yet TCRdb's version contains in-frame clones alone and is incomplete. The table has some 25,000 clones, 80% to 90% seen once. Sequencing was performed on peripheral blood, taken from a patient treated with photon-based radiotherapy. The receptors come from a middle-aged man with gastric cancer. The CDR3 runs from the conserved cysteine through the conserved F or W. D genes are given only for firm matches. Only part of the rows carry a size: once, few, many, or a class if the clone is expanded.

v_call: TRBV19
d_call: -
j_call: TRBJ1-6
clone_size: -
cdr3_length: 14
cdr3_aa: CASRTGEYNSPLHF
cdr3_nt: TGTGCCAGTAGGACAGGTGAATATAATTCACCCCTCCACTTT

v_call: TRBV21-1
d_call: -
j_call: TRBJ2-5
clone_size: -
cdr3_length: 16
cdr3_aa: CASSKAGSLGQETQYF
cdr3_nt: TGTGCCAGCAGCAAAGCGGGTAGCCTGGGGCAAGAGACCCAGTACTTC

v_call: TRBV9
d_call: TRBD2
j_call: TRBJ2-3
clone_size: -
cdr3_length: 14
cdr3_aa: CASSGAGLTDTQYF
cdr3_nt: TGTGCCAGCAGCGGAGCGGGGTTGACAGATACGCAGTATTTT

v_call: TRBV10-2
d_call: -
j_call: TRBJ2-1
clone_size: -
cdr3_length: 12
cdr3_aa: CASSRPNNEQFF
cdr3_nt: TGCGCCAGCAGCCGCCCGAACAATGAGCAGTTCTTC

v_call: TRBV30
d_call: TRBD1
j_call: TRBJ1-2
clone_size: -
cdr3_length: 14
cdr3_aa: CAFKQDRGLGGYTF
cdr3_nt: TGTGCCTTTAAACAGGACAGGGGGCTTGGGGGCTACACCTTC

v_call: TRBV11-3
d_call: -
j_call: TRBJ1-3
clone_size: -
cdr3_length: 15
cdr3_aa: CASSLASGSGNTIYF
cdr3_nt: TGTGCCAGCAGCTTAGCAAGTGGTTCTGGAAACACCATATATTTT

v_call: TRBV21-1
d_call: -
j_call: TRBJ1-2
clone_size: few
cdr3_length: 13
cdr3_aa: CASSKDNSCGYTF
cdr3_nt: TGTGCCAGCAGCAAAGACAACTCCTGTGGCTACACCTTC

v_call: TRBV19
d_call: -
j_call: TRBJ1-4
clone_size: -
cdr3_length: 13
cdr3_aa: CASSLAANEKLFF
cdr3_nt: TGTGCCAGTAGTTTGGCAGCTAATGAAAAACTGTTTTTT

v_call: TRBV4-3
d_call: -
j_call: TRBJ1-2
clone_size: -
cdr3_length: 14
cdr3_aa: CASSQNQRDYGYTF
cdr3_nt: TGCGCCAGCAGCCAAAACCAGCGCGACTATGGCTACACCTTC

v_call: TRBV30
d_call: -
j_call: TRBJ1-1
clone_size: -
cdr3_length: 14
cdr3_aa: CAWSPYGLYTEAFF
cdr3_nt: TGTGCCTGGAGCCCCTACGGGTTGTACACTGAAGCTTTCTTT

v_call: TRBV6-6
d_call: -
j_call: TRBJ2-7
clone_size: -
cdr3_length: 12
cdr3_aa: CASSKLTYEQYF
cdr3_nt: TGTGCCAGCAGTAAGCTAACCTACGAGCAGTACTTC

v_call: TRBV14
d_call: -
j_call: TRBJ2-2
clone_size: -
cdr3_length: 15
cdr3_aa: CASSQGQLNTGELFF
cdr3_nt: TGTGCCAGCAGCCAGGGACAATTGAACACCGGGGAGCTGTTTTTT

v_call: TRBV30
d_call: -
j_call: TRBJ1-1
clone_size: -
cdr3_length: 10
cdr3_aa: CASTAIQAFF
cdr3_nt: TGTGCCTCAACAGCGATTCAAGCTTTCTTT

v_call: TRBV29-1
d_call: -
j_call: TRBJ1-2
clone_size: -
cdr3_length: 13
cdr3_aa: CSGGWGPAGGYTF
cdr3_nt: TGCAGCGGGGGATGGGGGCCCGCCGGTGGCTACACCTTC

v_call: TRBV28
d_call: -
j_call: TRBJ1-1
clone_size: -
cdr3_length: 10
cdr3_aa: CASAYKEAFF
cdr3_nt: TGTGCCAGCGCCTACAAGGAAGCTTTCTTT

v_call: TRBV7-9
d_call: -
j_call: TRBJ1-1
clone_size: -
cdr3_length: 13
cdr3_aa: CASGTQGRTEAFF
cdr3_nt: TGTGCCAGCGGTACACAGGGCCGGACTGAAGCTTTCTTT

v_call: TRBV7-2
d_call: TRBD1
j_call: TRBJ1-2
clone_size: -
cdr3_length: 17
cdr3_aa: CASSLSGGLQAYYGYTF
cdr3_nt: TGTGCCAGCAGCTTATCAGGGGGGTTACAGGCATACTATGGCTACACCTTC

v_call: TRBV5-1
d_call: -
j_call: TRBJ2-1
clone_size: -
cdr3_length: 15
cdr3_aa: CASSSGARSYNEQFF
cdr3_nt: TGCGCCAGCAGCTCGGGGGCCCGATCCTACAATGAGCAGTTCTTC